The present TCR beta chain was sequenced within a study of T cell responses to AZD1222 COVID-19 vaccine. Study-level background: The study pooled second doses at about 4 or about 12 weeks.

This clone showed up just a few times. Its antigen is undetermined. There are 14 residues in the CDR3. V was clipped by 3 bases and J by 1 base, with 6 bases between them. Germline V gene sequence: CDR1 MNHEY, CDR2 SMNVEV (reference sequence). TCRdb keeps only in-frame clones here, not all; method: immunoSEQ multiplex PCR. The repertoire holds about 96,000 clones, with almost 90% as singletons. Study results and caveats: Repertoire collection took place solely once the T cell response had peaked. Among spike-specific TCRs, nearly half reportedly target unmutated variant regions. Vaccine-related CD4 TCRs covered spike, predominating at 160-218 and 743-854.

The TCR comes from an adult in good health. The material was peripheral blood, obtained on day 0 of AZD1222 vaccination. The chain couples TRBV27 to TRBJ1-4; D unresolved. CDR3 in DNA: TGTGCCAGCAGTTTGGGCTTAACTAATGAAAAACTGTTTTTT. Its protein product is CASSLGLTNEKLFF.